This T cell receptor beta chain appears in the sequencing data of a study of T cells in Graves' hyperthyroidism and ophthalmopathy. Across the study: Blood was drawn when the patient was first diagnosed and still untreated.

RNA transcripts gave rise to amplified TCR beta CDR3 regions. HTBI primers drove first-round RT-PCR of the TCR CDR3. TCRdb redid the calling of the multiplex PCR reads with MiXCR, one entry per CDR3 protein. Seen here are approximately 370,000 distinct CDR3 sequences, about a sixth observed once, and the top ten hold 34%. Germline V gene lookup returns CDR1 DFQATT and CDR2 SNEGSKA (reference sequence). The V gene end was trimmed by 5 bases and the J gene end by 5 bases; junction bases not matched to a gene: 11. This CDR3 comprises 15 residues. The diagnoses drew upon clinical symptoms, serum thyroxine and TRAb, thyroid ultrasound and orbital computed tomography.

The chain combines TRBV20-1 with TRBJ2-7, with TRBD2 matching over 11 bases. The clonotype originates from a woman under 40 with Graves' hyperthyroidism that later progressed to Graves' ophthalmopathy. The material sequenced was blood. The CDR3 DNA reads TGCAGTGCTCGACATACTAGCGGGAGTAACAACGAGCAGTACTTC. Its translation: CSARHTSGSNNEQYF.